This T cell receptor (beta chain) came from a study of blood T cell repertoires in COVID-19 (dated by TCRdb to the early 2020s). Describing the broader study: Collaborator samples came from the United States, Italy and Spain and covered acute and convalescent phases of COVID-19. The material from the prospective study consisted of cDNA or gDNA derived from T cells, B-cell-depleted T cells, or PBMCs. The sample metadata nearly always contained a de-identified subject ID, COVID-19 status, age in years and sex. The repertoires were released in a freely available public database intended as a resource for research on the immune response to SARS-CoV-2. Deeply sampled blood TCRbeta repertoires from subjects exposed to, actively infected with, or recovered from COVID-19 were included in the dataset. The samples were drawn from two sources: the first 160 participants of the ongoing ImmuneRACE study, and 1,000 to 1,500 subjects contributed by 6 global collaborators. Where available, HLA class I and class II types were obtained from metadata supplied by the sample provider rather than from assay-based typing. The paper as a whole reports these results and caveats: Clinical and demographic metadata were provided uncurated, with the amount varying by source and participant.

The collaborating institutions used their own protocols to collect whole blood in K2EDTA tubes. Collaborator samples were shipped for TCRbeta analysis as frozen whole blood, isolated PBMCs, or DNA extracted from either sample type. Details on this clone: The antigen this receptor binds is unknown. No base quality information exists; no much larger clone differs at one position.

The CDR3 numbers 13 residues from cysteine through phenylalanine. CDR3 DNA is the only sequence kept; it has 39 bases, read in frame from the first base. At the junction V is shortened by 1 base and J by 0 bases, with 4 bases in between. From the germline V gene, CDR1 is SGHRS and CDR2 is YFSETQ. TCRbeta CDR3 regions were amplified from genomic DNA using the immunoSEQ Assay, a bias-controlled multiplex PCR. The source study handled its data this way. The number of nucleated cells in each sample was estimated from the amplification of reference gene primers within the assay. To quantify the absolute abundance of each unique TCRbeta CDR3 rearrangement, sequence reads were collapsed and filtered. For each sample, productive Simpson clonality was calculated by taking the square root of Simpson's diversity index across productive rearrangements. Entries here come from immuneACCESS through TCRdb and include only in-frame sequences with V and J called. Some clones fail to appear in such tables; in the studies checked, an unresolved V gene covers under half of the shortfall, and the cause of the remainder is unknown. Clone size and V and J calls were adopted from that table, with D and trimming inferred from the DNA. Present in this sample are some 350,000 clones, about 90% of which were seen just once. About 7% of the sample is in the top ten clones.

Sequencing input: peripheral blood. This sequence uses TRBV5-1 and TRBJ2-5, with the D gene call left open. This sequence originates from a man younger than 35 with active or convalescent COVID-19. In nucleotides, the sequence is TGCGCCAGCAGCTTGCTGTACCAAGAGACCCAGTACTTC. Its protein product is CASSLLYQETQYF.